This TCR beta chain is from a study of T cell responses to AZD1222 COVID-19 vaccine. Notes on this clone: Its antigen remains unknown.

Study-wide findings and caveats: The donor cohort was predominantly white British with a female majority, and clonal diversity may have been underestimated. With dominance at 160-218 and 743-854, vaccine-associated CD4 TCRs spanned spike.

Investigators merged groups given second doses at roughly 4 or roughly 12 weeks. This table comes from immunoSEQ multiplex PCR, and its TCRdb copy is limited to in-frame clones, with some not included. Among roughly 150,000 clones listed, 80% to 95% were seen once. The clonotype was recovered from an adult who received the AZD1222 COVID-19 vaccine. Sequences were derived from peripheral blood, sampled 28 days after the second AZD1222 dose.

The CDR3 DNA is TGTGCCAGCAGCCGCCCTCCAACAGGGGGCGATGCCTACGAGCAGTACTTC. As protein: CASSRPPTGGDAYEQYF. This chain joins TRBV5-4 and TRBJ2-7, with 9 bases identical to TRBD1. The trim removed 4 bases at V and 2 bases at J, leaving 13 bases unmatched. This CDR3 contains 17 residues. Germline assignment: CDR1 SGHNT and CDR2 YYREEE (reference sequence).